This entry is about one T cell receptor (beta chain). What it binds is unknown. The source of the sample is a study of cytomegalovirus exposure and HLA in healthy donors. The PCR made use of 60 Vbeta and 13 Jbeta primers. Repertoires were generated with immunoSEQ multiplex PCR, while TCRdb's copy carries only in-frame clones and drops some. The sample shows 140,000 to 150,000 clones, approximately 80% of them seen only once. General study points: In a later analysis, across HLA loci, associated TCR counts were highest for DRB1, lowest for HLA-C.

The trim removed 7 bases at V and 3 bases at J, leaving 10 bases unmatched. The CDR3 covers 14 residues. In germline, CDR1 is SQVTM, CDR2 ANQGSEA. The clonotype originates from a woman aged 40 to 49 in good health and CMV-seronegative. Sequencing was performed on PBMCs. The J gene is TRBJ2-5, the V gene TRBV29-1; TRBD2 matches at 8 bases. CDR3 DNA: TGCAGCGGACGGGGGGGCAGGAGAGAAGAGACCCAGTACTTC. Its translation: CSGRGGRREETQYF.